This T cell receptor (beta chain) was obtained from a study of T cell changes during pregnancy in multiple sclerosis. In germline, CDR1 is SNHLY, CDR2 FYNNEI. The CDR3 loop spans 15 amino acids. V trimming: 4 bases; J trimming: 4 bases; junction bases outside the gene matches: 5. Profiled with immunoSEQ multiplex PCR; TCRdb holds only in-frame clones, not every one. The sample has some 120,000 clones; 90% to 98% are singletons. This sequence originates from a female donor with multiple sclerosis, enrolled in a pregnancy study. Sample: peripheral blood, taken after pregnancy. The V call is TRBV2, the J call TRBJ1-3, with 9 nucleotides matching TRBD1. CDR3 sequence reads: CASSGGTGNGNTIYF. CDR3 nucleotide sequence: TGTGCCAGCAGTGGGGGGACAGGGAACGGAAACACCATATATTTT.